This TCR beta chain derives from a study of blood T cell repertoires in COVID-19. This CDR3 contains 14 residues. The V gene lost 5 bases and the J gene lost 2 bases, with 10 bases spanning the gap. Per germline, CDR1 MNHEY and CDR2 SVGAGI. TCRdb's table, derived via immunoSEQ multiplex PCR, lists solely in-frame clones and lacks some. The table records some 270,000 clones, roughly 84% of them present only once. Exposed study participants had met a COVID-19 case within 2 weeks before entry. This TCR was recovered from a woman between 50 and 59 years old who had been exposed to COVID-19. The J gene is TRBJ1-3, the V gene TRBV6-5; D remains unclear. Sequencing input: PBMCs or T cells enriched from blood (not recorded which). The CDR3 DNA is TGTGCCAGCAGTCTCAGCGGCCCTGGAAACACCATATATTTT. Translated: CASSLSGPGNTIYF.